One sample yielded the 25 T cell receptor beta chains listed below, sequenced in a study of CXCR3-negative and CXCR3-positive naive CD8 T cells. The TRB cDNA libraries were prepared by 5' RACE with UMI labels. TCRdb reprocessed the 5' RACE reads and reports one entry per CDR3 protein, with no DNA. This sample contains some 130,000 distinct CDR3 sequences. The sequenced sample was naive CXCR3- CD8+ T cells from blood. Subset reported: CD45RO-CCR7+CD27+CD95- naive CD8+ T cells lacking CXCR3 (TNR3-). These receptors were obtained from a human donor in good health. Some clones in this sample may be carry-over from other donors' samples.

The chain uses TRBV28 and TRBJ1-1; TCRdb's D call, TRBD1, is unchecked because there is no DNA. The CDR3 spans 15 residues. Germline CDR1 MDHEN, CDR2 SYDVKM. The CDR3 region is CASSLFREQNTEAFF. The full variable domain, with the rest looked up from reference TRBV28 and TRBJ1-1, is DVKVTQSSRYLVKRTGEKVFLECVQDMDHENMFWYRQDPGLGLRLIYFSYDVKMKEKGDIPEGYSVSREKKERFSLILESASTNQTSMYLCASSLFREQNTEAFFGQGTRLTVV.

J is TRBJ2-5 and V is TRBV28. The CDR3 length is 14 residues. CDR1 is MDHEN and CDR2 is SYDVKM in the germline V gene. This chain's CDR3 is CASSLTLGQETQYF.

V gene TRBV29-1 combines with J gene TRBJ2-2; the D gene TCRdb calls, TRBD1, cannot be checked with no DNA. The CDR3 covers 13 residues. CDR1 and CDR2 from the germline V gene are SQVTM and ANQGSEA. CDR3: CSVLTGDTGELFF.

The CDR3 sequence: CASTNPAGEQFF. V and J are TRBV7-9 and TRBJ2-1; the D gene TCRdb calls, TRBD1, cannot be checked with no DNA. Germline V lookup: CDR1 SEHNR, CDR2 FQNEAQ (reference sequence). The CDR3 length is 12 residues. Full variable domain (remainder filled in from reference TRBV7-9 and TRBJ2-1): DTGVSQNPRHKITKRGQNVTFRCDPISEHNRLYWYRQTLGQGPEFLTYFQNEAQLEKSRLLSDRFSAERPKGSFSTLEIQRTEQGDSAMYLCASTNPAGEQFFGPGTRLTVL.

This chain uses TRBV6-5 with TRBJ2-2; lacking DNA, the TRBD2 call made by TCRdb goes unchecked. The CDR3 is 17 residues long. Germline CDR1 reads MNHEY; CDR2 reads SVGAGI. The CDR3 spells CASSGGATSGGTGELFF.

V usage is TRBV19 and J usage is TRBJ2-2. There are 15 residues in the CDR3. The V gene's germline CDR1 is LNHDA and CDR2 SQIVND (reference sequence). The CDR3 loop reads CASSISVTNTGELFF.

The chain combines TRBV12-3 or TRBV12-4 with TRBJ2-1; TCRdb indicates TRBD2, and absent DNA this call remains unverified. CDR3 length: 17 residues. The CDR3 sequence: CASRGQWRETPDNEQFF.

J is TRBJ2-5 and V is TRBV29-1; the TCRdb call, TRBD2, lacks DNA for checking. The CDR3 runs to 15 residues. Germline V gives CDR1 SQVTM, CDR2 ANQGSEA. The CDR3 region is CSVAGTSGSKETQYF.

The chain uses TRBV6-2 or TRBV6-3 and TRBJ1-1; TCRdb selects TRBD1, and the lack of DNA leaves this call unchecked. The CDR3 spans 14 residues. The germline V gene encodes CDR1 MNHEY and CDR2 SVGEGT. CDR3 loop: CASSQGQGATEAFF.

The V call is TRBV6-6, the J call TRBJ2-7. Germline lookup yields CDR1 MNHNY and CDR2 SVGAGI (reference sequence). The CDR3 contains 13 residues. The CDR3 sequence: CASSLLSTYEQYF.

This CDR3 is CASSSTGTGPNEQFF. The gene calls are TRBV7-8 and TRBJ2-1; TCRdb picks TRBD1, but there is no DNA to check that call. The V gene's germline CDR1 is SGHVS and CDR2 FQNEAQ. This CDR3 comprises 15 residues. Filled out from reference TRBV7-8 and TRBJ2-1, the complete variable domain reads GAGVSQSPRYKVAKRGQDVALRCDPISGHVSLFWYQQALGQGPEFLTYFQNEAQLDKSGLPSDRFFAERPEGSVSTLKIQRTQQEDSAVYLCASSSTGTGPNEQFFGPGTRLTVL.

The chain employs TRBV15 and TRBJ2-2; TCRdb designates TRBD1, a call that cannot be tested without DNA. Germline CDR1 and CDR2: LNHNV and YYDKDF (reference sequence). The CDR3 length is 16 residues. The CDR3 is CATSRDLPGDTGELFF.

The CDR3 sequence: CASSISGPSSYNEQFF. The chain joins TRBV19 to TRBJ2-1; TCRdb proposes TRBD2, but this gene call is untestable without DNA. The length of the CDR3 is 16 residues. The germline V gene has CDR1 LNHDA and CDR2 SQIVND (reference sequence).

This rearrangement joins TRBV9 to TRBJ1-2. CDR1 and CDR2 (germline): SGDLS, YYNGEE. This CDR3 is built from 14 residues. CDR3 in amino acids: CASSEGSEGLGYTF.

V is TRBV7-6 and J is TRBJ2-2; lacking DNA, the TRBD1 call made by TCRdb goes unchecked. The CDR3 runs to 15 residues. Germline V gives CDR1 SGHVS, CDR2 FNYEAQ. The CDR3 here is CASRPGQGDTGELFF.

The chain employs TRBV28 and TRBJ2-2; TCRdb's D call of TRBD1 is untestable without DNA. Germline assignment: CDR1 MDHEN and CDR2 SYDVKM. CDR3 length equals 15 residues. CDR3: CASSLPGWGTGELFF.

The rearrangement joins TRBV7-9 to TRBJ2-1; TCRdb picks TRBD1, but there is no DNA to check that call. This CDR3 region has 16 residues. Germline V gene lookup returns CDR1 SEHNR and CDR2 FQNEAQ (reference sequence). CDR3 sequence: CASSTLQGTTYNEQFF.

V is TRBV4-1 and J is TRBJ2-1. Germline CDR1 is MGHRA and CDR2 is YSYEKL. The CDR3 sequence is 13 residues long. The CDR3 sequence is CASSPAIGNEQFF.

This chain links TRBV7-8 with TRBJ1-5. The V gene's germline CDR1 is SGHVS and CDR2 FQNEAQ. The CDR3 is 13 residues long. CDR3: CASSLGVNQPQHF.

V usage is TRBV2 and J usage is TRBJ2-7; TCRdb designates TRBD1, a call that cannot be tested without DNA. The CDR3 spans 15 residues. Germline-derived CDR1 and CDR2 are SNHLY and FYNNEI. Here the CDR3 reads CASKARGAGLYEQYF.

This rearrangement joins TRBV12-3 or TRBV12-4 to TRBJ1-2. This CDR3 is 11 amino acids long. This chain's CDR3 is CASSPRDGYTF.

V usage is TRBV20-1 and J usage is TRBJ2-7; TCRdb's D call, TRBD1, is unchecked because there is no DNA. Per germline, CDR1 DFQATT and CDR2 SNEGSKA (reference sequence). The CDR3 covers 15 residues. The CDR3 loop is CSATGQNPLFYEQYF.

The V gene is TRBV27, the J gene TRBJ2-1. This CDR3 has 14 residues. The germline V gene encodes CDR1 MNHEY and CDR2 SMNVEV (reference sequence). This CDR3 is CASSWASAYNEQFF.

The CDR3 reads CASSLAIKDGELFF. The chain links TRBV7-9 to TRBJ2-2. Germline lookup yields CDR1 SEHNR and CDR2 FQNEAQ (reference sequence). The CDR3 loop spans 14 amino acids.

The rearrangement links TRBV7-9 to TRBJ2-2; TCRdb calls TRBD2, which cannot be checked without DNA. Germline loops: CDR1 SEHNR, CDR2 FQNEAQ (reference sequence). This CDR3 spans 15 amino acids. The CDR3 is CASSSLDSYTGELFF.